A single T cell receptor beta chain is shown here with its context. Its cognate antigen is unknown. Time point of the sample: sample taken at primary tumor resection. The donor group consisted of roughly 70 patients who had untreated, early-stage non-small cell lung cancer. Sequencing of whole RNA from tumor, nontumor lung or frozen PBMC involved no sorting. This entry belongs to a study of spatial heterogeneity in lung cancer. General study results and limits: Tracking of tumor mutation counts was seen in expanded intratumoral alpha and beta TCR counts.

TCRdb analysed the 5' RACE reads with MiXCR anew, one entry per CDR3 protein. The sample contains about 100,000 distinct CDR3 sequences, 4.4% of which appear only once. Germline V lookup: CDR1 MNHEY, CDR2 SMNVEV (reference sequence). The CDR3 sequence is 11 residues long. V was clipped by 5 bases and J by 16 bases; unmatched bases: 7. The rearrangement links TRBV27 to TRBJ2-1, with 8 nucleotides matching TRBD2. The sample here was lung tumor tissue, taken at surgery. This sequence originates from a male donor with early-stage non-small cell lung cancer. CDR3 coding DNA: TGTGCCAGCAGTCGGGGGACTAGTCTATTCTTC. Its protein is CASSRGTSLFF.